The present entry profiles one T cell receptor (beta chain) with its context. No antigen is known for it. The data were taken from a study of T cell responses to AZD1222 COVID-19 vaccine. The CDR3 is 14 amino acids. V was cut by 0 bases and J by 2 bases, with 8 bases left in between. Germline V lookup: CDR1 SGHNT, CDR2 YYREEE (reference sequence). Sequenced by immunoSEQ multiplex PCR; TCRdb stores in-frame clones only, minus some. The sample has 100,000 to 150,000 clones, roughly 87% seen once; the top ten hold 4% to 5.5%. The study's findings and limits: Breadth and depth of Spike-specific TCRs rose after two AZD1222 doses. Females outnumbered males among donors, who were mostly white British; clonal diversity was possibly underestimated. Nearly half of unique spike-specific TCRs reportedly avoided B.1.351 and B.1.1.7 mutated regions.

The clonotype originates from an adult in good health. The rearrangement links TRBV5-4 to TRBJ2-5; D remains ambiguous. The sequencing here drew on peripheral blood, taken on day 0 of MenACWY control vaccination. CDR3 coding DNA: TGTGCCAGCAGCTTGGAACGGATTCAAGAGACCCAGTACTTC. This codes for CASSLERIQETQYF.